This T cell receptor beta chain was obtained from a study of tumour-infiltrating T cells in Burkitt lymphoma. Across the study: Repertoire clonality predicted overall and progression-free survival.

This clone was detected a few times. V was trimmed by 0 bases and J by 11 bases, leaving 8 bases between them. Germline-derived CDR1 and CDR2 are DFQATT and SNEGSKA (reference sequence). The CDR3 covers 11 residues. Method: immunoSEQ multiplex PCR; TCRdb's copy keeps in-frame clones and lacks some. The table lists 4,500 to 5,000 clones, under 30% of them singletons. This rearrangement joins TRBV20-1 to TRBJ2-4; D ambiguous. The sample taken for sequencing was tumor tissue. The receptor was isolated from a human donor with diffuse large B-cell lymphoma. The CDR3 sequence is CSARDTPLQYF. The CDR3, as DNA: TGCAGTGCTAGAGATACTCCGCTTCAGTACTTC.